The entry below gives a single T cell receptor beta chain sequence along with its context. Its antigen is not known. TCRdb reanalysed the reads using MiXCR and keeps one entry per CDR3 protein. The sample records some 560,000 distinct CDR3 sequences, 35% to 50% being singletons. Germline V CDR1 and CDR2: DFQATT, SNEGSKA (reference sequence). V dropped 1 base and J dropped 3 bases, with 18 bases sitting between them. The CDR3 runs 16 residues. This entry is derived from a study of T cell repertoires in cytomegalovirus infection. Study-wide background: Recently identified HLA-C-restricted CMV epitopes were among the peptides used.

The receptor's source is a human donor in good health (CMV status not recorded). Some clones in this sample may be carry-over from other donors' samples. The chain joins TRBV20-1 to TRBJ1-2, with D hard to call. The specimen was cultured PBMCs, collected from culture after CMV antigen stimulation. The CDR3 DNA follows: TGCAGTGCTAGAGGAATTCGGCAGGACCATTACTATGGCTACACCTTC. As protein: CSARGIRQDHYYGYTF.